These T cell receptor beta chains were read from a single sample in a study of shared clonotypes between healthy human individuals. Using immunoSEQ multiplex PCR, the repertoire was profiled, and TCRdb retains in-frame clones only, with some absent. Altogether about 700,000 clones are present, about 92% being singletons, with the ten largest covering approximately 25%. The sample taken for sequencing was naive CD8+ T cells sorted from blood. The origin of the receptors is a man aged 30 to 39 in good health. The CDR3 runs from the conserved cysteine through the conserved F or W. The D gene is left open where the match is weak. The size entry is marked missing in some rows and otherwise reads once, few, many or a size class.

d_call cdr3_length j_call v_call clone_size cdr3_nt cdr3_aa
. 14 TRBJ2-5 TRBV15 . TGTGCCACCAGCAGAGATGCCCAGGGCGAGACCCAGTACTTC CATSRDAQGETQYF
TRBD1 16 TRBJ1-1 TRBV2 . TGTGCCAGCCTGGGGACAGGGGGCTCTTTGAACACTGAAGCTTTCTTT CASLGTGGSLNTEAFF
TRBD2 16 TRBJ2-7 TRBV2 . TGTGCCAGCAGTGACACGGGACTAGCGGTAACCTACGAGCAGTACTTC CASSDTGLAVTYEQYF
. 16 TRBJ2-3 TRBV9 once TGTGCCAGCAGCGTAGACGGGGGCACTCTCACAGATACGCAGTATTTT CASSVDGGTLTDTQYF
. 15 TRBJ2-7 TRBV10-2 . TGCGCCAGCAGTGAACAGAATTTAGCACCCTACGAGCAGTACTTC CASSEQNLAPYEQYF
. 10 TRBJ1-1 TRBV9 . TGTGCCAGCGGGAGGTCCGGAGGGGACTTT CASGRSGGDF
TRBD2 16 TRBJ2-7 TRBV9 . TGTGCCAGCAGCCCCAGGACTAGCGGCCAATCCTACGAGCAGTACTTC CASSPRTSGQSYEQYF
TRBD1 16 TRBJ1-2 TRBV9 . TGTGCCAGCCTAAGAGGGACAGGCAAACATAACTATGGCTACACCTTC CASLRGTGKHNYGYTF
TRBD1 20 TRBJ2-6 TRBV5-8 . TGTGCCAGCAGCTCCCTGGGTGGGGACAGGGCCACTCTAGAGGCCAACGTCCTGACTTTC CASSSLGGDRATLEANVLTF
. 16 TRBJ2-1 TRBV21-1 . TGTGCCAGCAGCAAATCCGCGGTAAGCTCCTACAATGAGCAGTTCTTC CASSKSAVSSYNEQFF
. 14 TRBJ2-7 TRBV7-2 once TGTGCCAGCAGCGGGGACCCTTCTTACTACGAGCAGTACTTC CASSGDPSYYEQYF
TRBD2 17 TRBJ2-2 TRBV9 . TGTGCCAGCAGCCATCATCTTACTAGCGAGAACACCGGGGAGCTGTTTTTT CASSHHLTSENTGELFF
TRBD1 15 TRBJ2-7 TRBV11-2 . TGTGCCAGCAGCTTAGAACAGGGGGGATACTACGAGCAGTACTTC CASSLEQGGYYEQYF
TRBD2 15 TRBJ2-1 TRBV27 . TGTGCCAGCAGTTTCGGGACTAGCCCTGACAATGAGCAGTTCTTC CASSFGTSPDNEQFF
. 14 TRBJ2-7 TRBV27 . TGTGCCAGCAGTAACATAGGGCCCTCCTACGAGCAGTACTTC CASSNIGPSYEQYF
. 13 TRBJ2-1 TRBV29-1 . TGCAGCGTTGACCCCGGGAGCTACAATGAGCAGTTCTTC CSVDPGSYNEQFF
. 19 TRBJ1-5 TRBV19 . TGTGCCAGTAGTTCCCCACCGACAGGATCGGGTAGAGGCAATCAGCCCCAGCATTTT CASSSPPTGSGRGNQPQHF
. 13 TRBJ2-3 TRBV10-1 few TGCGCCAGCAGTTGGGCCCAGGCAGATACGCAGTATTTT CASSWAQADTQYF
. 15 TRBJ2-2 TRBV5-1 few TGCGCCAGCAGCTGGGATCTCCTCGTGGCCGGGGAGCTGTTTTTT CASSWDLLVAGELFF
TRBD1 15 TRBJ2-7 TRBV5-8 . TGTGCCAGCAGCTTGAGGGGGCTAATTGTCCACGAGCAGTACTTC CASSLRGLIVHEQYF
. 17 TRBJ2-1 TRBV7-6 . TGTGCCAGCAGCCCCCGGGCAACTAGTGGCTACTACAATGAGCAGTTCTTC CASSPRATSGYYNEQFF
. 15 TRBJ1-4 TRBV5-4 . TGTGCCAGCAGCTTGGGGGCAGGGTTTGATGAAAAACTGTTTTTT CASSLGAGFDEKLFF
. 15 TRBJ2-1 TRBV19 . TGTGCCAGTAGCACGTCCGGGAGCTCCTACAATGAGCAGTTCTTC CASSTSGSSYNEQFF
. 11 TRBJ1-2 TRBV27 . TGTGCCAGCAGTGGGACAAATGGCTACACCTTC CASSGTNGYTF
. 14 TRBJ2-2 TRBV9 . TGTGCCAGCAGCGCCTTGAAGGGGGCCGGGGAGCTGTTTTTT CASSALKGAGELFF
. 16 TRBJ1-5 TRBV7-9 . TGTGCCAGCAGCTTAACCGGACTCTGGGGCAATCAGCCCCAGCATTTT CASSLTGLWGNQPQHF
. 12 TRBJ1-1 TRBV7-9 once TGTGCCAGCAGCTTATGGGACACTGAAGCTTTCTTT CASSLWDTEAFF
. 15 TRBJ2-7 TRBV27 . TGTGCCAGCAGTTGGGGACTTCCAACCCGGGCCGAGCAGTACTTC CASSWGLPTRAEQYF